A selection of T cell receptor beta chains follows, all from one sample in a study of T-cell reconstitution after alpha-beta-depleted transplantation in children. TCRdb reprocessed the PCR reads with MiXCR, giving one entry per CDR3 protein. The sample consists of around 250,000 distinct CDR3 sequences, around 9.6% of them appearing once. Sequencing was performed on PBMCs from the stem cell graft donor, taken from the stem cell graft. The receptors derive from a human donor who donated a stem cell graft to a child with SCID. Both conserved end residues are part of each CDR3. A D gene is named only where the DNA matches it firmly. Size is stated for part of the rows, as once, few or many counts, or as a class when the clone is expanded.

14,TRBJ1-4,TRBV20-1,-,TRBD1,TGCAGTGCTAGAGATGGGACAGGGTACGAAAAACTGTTTTTT,CSARDGTGYEKLFF
14,TRBJ2-6,TRBV29-1,few,-,TGCAGCGCCTCGACCGGGTCTGGGGCCAACGTCCTGACTTTC,CSASTGSGANVLTF
12,TRBJ2-5,TRBV5-1,few,-,TGCGCCAGCGGAGGGGGATTCGAGACCCAGTACTTC,CASGGGFETQYF
14,TRBJ2-5,TRBV20-1,few,-,TGCAGTGCTAGTCTCCCGGCAAAACAAGAGACCCAGTACTTC,CSASLPAKQETQYF
11,TRBJ1-1,TRBV29-1,many,-,TGCAGCGTCTATATACAGGGTGAAGCTTTCTTT,CSVYIQGEAFF
15,TRBJ2-5,TRBV2,-,-,TGTGCCAGCAGTGAAGTAGGGACGGCACAAGAGACCCAGTACTTC,CASSEVGTAQETQYF
15,TRBJ2-1,TRBV12-3/TRBV12-4,-,-,TGTGCCAGCAGTTTTGGGGGGGGCCCCTCCAATGAGCAGTTCTTC,CASSFGGGPSNEQFF
14,TRBJ2-3,TRBV29-1,-,-,TGCAGCGTTTGGGGGGGCCCTAACACAGATACGCAGTATTTT,CSVWGGPNTDTQYF
13,TRBJ2-7,TRBV12-3/TRBV12-4,-,-,TGTGCCAGCAGTTTAGCGGCGCAGGACGAGCAGTACTTC,CASSLAAQDEQYF
14,TRBJ2-2,TRBV12-3/TRBV12-4,few,-,TGTGCCAGCTCTTATACCGCGAACACCGGGGAGCTGTTTTTT,CASSYTANTGELFF
14,TRBJ1-3,TRBV10-3,few,-,TGTGCCATCAGCGCACAGGTCTCTGGAAACACCATATATTTT,CAISAQVSGNTIYF
14,TRBJ1-6,TRBV10-3,-,-,TGTGCCATCAGAGAGGACGGAGACAATTCACCCCTCCACTTT,CAIREDGDNSPLHF
17,TRBJ1-5,TRBV20-1,-,TRBD1,TGCTGCGCTAGAGATCGTAGGACAGGGGGCTTCAATCAGCCCCAGCATTTT,CCARDRRTGGFNQPQHF
14,TRBJ1-6,TRBV10-3,few,-,TGTGCCATCAGTGAGGGGTGGCCGAAGTCACCCCTCCACTTT,CAISEGWPKSPLHF
13,TRBJ2-7,TRBV27,many,TRBD1,TGTGCCAGCAGTGTGACAGGGTGGTACGAGCAGTACTTC,CASSVTGWYEQYF
14,TRBJ2-1,TRBV5-5,-,-,TGTGCCAGCAGCCCCTGGACAGAGCTCAATGAGCAGTTCTTC,CASSPWTELNEQFF
16,TRBJ2-7,TRBV14,many,-,TGTGCCAGCAGCCAAGCCGGGACAAGGGTGACCTACGAGCAGTACTTC,CASSQAGTRVTYEQYF
15,TRBJ1-4,TRBV12-3/TRBV12-4,many,-,TGTGCCAGCAGCTTAGGCGGCAGGGTTGGTGAAAAACTGTTTTTT,CASSLGGRVGEKLFF
17,TRBJ2-5,TRBV5-1,-,TRBD2,TGCGCCAGCAGCTCGGGACTAGCGGGGCTACTCCAAGAGACCCAGTACTTC,CASSSGLAGLLQETQYF
13,TRBJ2-1,TRBV10-3,-,TRBD1,TGTGCCATCAGGACAGGGACAGAGGATGAGCAGTTCTTC,CAIRTGTEDEQFF
18,TRBJ2-6,TRBV11-2,-,-,TGTGCCAGCAGCTTAATCTCGGGCGGAATAACTGGGGCCAACGTCCTGACTTTC,CASSLISGGITGANVLTF
15,TRBJ2-5,TRBV3-1,-,TRBD2,TGTGCCAGCAGCCAGCGGGGGGGCGTCCAAGAGACCCAGTACTTC,CASSQRGGVQETQYF
14,TRBJ2-7,TRBV12-3/TRBV12-4,few,-,TGTGCCAGCAGTAAGGCTGCCCTGGACTACGAGCAGTACTTC,CASSKAALDYEQYF
15,TRBJ1-4,TRBV2,few,-,TGTGCCAGCAGTGTCGACAGGACAACTAATGAAAAACTGTTTTTT,CASSVDRTTNEKLFF
14,TRBJ1-2,TRBV5-1,-,-,TGCGCCAGCAGCCCCAATGACTCGGCGGATGGCTACACCTTC,CASSPNDSADGYTF
16,TRBJ1-4,TRBV21-1,few,-,TGTGCCAGCAGCAAGGACAGTACGTGCACTAATGAAAAACTGTTTTTT,CASSKDSTCTNEKLFF
15,TRBJ2-7,TRBV5-1,-,-,TGCGCCAGCAGCTTGGTTTCCGGGTTAGTCAACGAGCAGTACTTC,CASSLVSGLVNEQYF
15,TRBJ2-7,TRBV12-3/TRBV12-4,few,TRBD1,TGTGCCAGCAGTGCGGGACAGGGGCTAAGGGGGGAGCAGTACTTC,CASSAGQGLRGEQYF
15,TRBJ2-1,TRBV10-3,-,-,TGTGCCATCAGTGAGCGGCGGGGCTCCTACAATGAGCAGTTCTTC,CAISERRGSYNEQFF
14,TRBJ1-2,TRBV2,-,-,TGTGCCAGCAGTCCCGACAGGCCAGGGGATGGCTACACCTTC,CASSPDRPGDGYTF
15,TRBJ1-5,TRBV6-1,few,-,TGTGCCAGCAGTGCAGGGGATATGGTCTATCAGCCCCAGCATTTT,CASSAGDMVYQPQHF
13,TRBJ1-6,TRBV7-9,few,-,TGTGCCAGCAGCTTAGAGAGTAATTCACCCCTCCACTTT,CASSLESNSPLHF
16,TRBJ1-1,TRBV27,few,-,TGTGCCAGCAGTTTATTTATTTCTCGGCTGAACACTGAAGCTTTCTTT,CASSLFISRLNTEAFF
14,TRBJ2-7,TRBV5-1,-,TRBD2,TGCGCCAGCAGCTGGACTAGCGGGGCCTACGAGCAGTACTTC,CASSWTSGAYEQYF
14,TRBJ1-6,TRBV20-1,few,-,TGCAGTGCTAGAGAGGGGGCCTATAATTCACCCCTCCACTTT,CSAREGAYNSPLHF
14,TRBJ1-2,TRBV7-9,-,-,TGTGCCAGCAGCTTAGCGCCTGAGAACTATGGCTACACCTTC,CASSLAPENYGYTF
13,TRBJ2-4,TRBV7-9,many,TRBD2,TGTGCCAGCCGGCTGGGGGAGGGGAACATTCAGTACTTC,CASRLGEGNIQYF
16,TRBJ1-1,TRBV11-2,-,-,TGTGCCAGCAGTTCAGAAACGGGACGGCCGAACACTGAAGCTTTCTTT,CASSSETGRPNTEAFF
15,TRBJ2-1,TRBV12-3/TRBV12-4,-,TRBD1,TGTGCCAGCAGTCCCGGGACAGGGGGTTTGGGTGAGCAGTTCTTC,CASSPGTGGLGEQFF
18,TRBJ2-4,TRBV11-1,-,-,TGTGCCAGCAGCTTAGTCAGCGGGACACCCGCTACTAAAAACATTCAGTACTTC,CASSLVSGTPATKNIQYF
14,TRBJ2-7,TRBV5-1,-,TRBD1,TGCGCCAGCAGCTTGGGACAGGGGTTTGCCGAGCAGTACTTC,CASSLGQGFAEQYF
11,TRBJ2-7,TRBV7-9,few,-,TGTGCCAGCAGTCATCAATACGAGCAGTACTTC,CASSHQYEQYF
15,TRBJ1-2,TRBV7-9,few,-,TGTGCCAGCAGCTTAGCGAAGGGACACAGCTATGGCTACACCTTC,CASSLAKGHSYGYTF
14,TRBJ1-5,TRBV20-1,few,-,TGCAGTGCTAGAGATACGGGGTTGGGTCAGCCCCAGCATTTT,CSARDTGLGQPQHF
14,TRBJ1-1,TRBV6-4,many,-,TGTGCCAGCAGTGACTCTAAACTTCAGGGAAAAGCTTTCTTT,CASSDSKLQGKAFF